This record covers a single T cell receptor (beta chain). This record belongs to a study of shared clonotypes between healthy human individuals. Researchers reported that CD8 memory united CD45RO+ cells with CCR7-negative CD45RA+ TemRA cells. The CDR3 has 16 amino acids. V shed 5 bases and J shed 5 bases, with 19 bases lying between them. CDR1 and CDR2 (germline): SNHLY, FYNNEI. The method was immunoSEQ multiplex PCR; TCRdb's version includes in-frame clones alone and lacks a portion of them. Of fewer than 850,000 clones in the sample, around 90% were seen once. Sequenced sample: memory CD8+ T cells from PBMCs. The subset is: CD45RO+ cells pooled with CCR7-negative TemRA cells. The clonotype originates from a man aged 18-30 years in good health. Some clones in this sample may be carry-over from other donors' samples. V and J are TRBV2 and TRBJ1-5, with D possibly TRBD1 on 5 matching bases. The DNA for the CDR3 is TGTGCCAGCAGTCCTCGGGCCGGATGGGGGGATCAGCCCCAGCATTTT. It codes for CASSPRAGWGDQPQHF. Full variable domain (rest looked up from reference TRBV2 and TRBJ1-5): EPEVTQTPSHQVTQMGQEVILRCVPISNHLYFYWYRQILGQKVEFLVSFYNNEISEKSEIFDDQFSVERPDGSNFTLKIRSTKLEDSAMYFCASSPRAGWGDQPQHFGDGTRLSIL.